The 28 T cell receptor beta chains listed next were all sequenced from one sample in a study of T cell clonotyping in hematopoietic cell transplantation. The assay was immunoSEQ multiplex PCR, and TCRdb's table has in-frame clones only and misses some. Of around 15,000 clones listed, approximately 87% are singletons. The material was PBMCs, obtained 100 days after allogeneic stem cell transplant. The source of these receptors is a male patient aged 55-69 years who had an allogeneic stem cell transplant from a related donor, so the T cells may come from the graft donor. Some clones in this sample may be carry-over from other donors' samples.

V gene TRBV7-2 combines with J gene TRBJ1-2; no clear D. The CDR3 is 13 residues long. The V gene's germline CDR1 is SGHTA and CDR2 FQGNSA. V was trimmed by 1 base and J by 4 bases, leaving 7 bases between them. The chain's CDR3 is CASSLEQSYGYTF. For the CDR3, the DNA is TGTGCCAGCAGCTTAGAACAGAGCTATGGCTACACCTTC.

This rearrangement joins TRBV10-3 to TRBJ2-5, with D perhaps given as TRBD1 or TRBD2 (5 bases each). Trimming stripped 8 bases from V and 5 bases from J, with 12 bases between. The CDR3 runs 12 residues. In germline, CDR1 is ENHRY, CDR2 SYGVKD. The CDR3 spells CAIGGIRETQYF. In nucleotides, the CDR3 is TGTGCCATCGGGGGTATCAGGGAGACCCAGTACTTC.

The rearrangement uses TRBV5-6 and TRBJ1-4, with a weak D call TRBD1 (6 bases). Trimming stripped 5 bases from V and 2 bases from J, with 13 bases between. The CDR3 is 15 amino acids. Germline V gene lookup returns CDR1 SGHDT and CDR2 YYEEEE. The CDR3 here is CASRLGGLTNEKLFF. CDR3 nucleotide sequence: TGTGCCAGCAGACTAGGGGGGTTGACTAATGAAAAACTGTTTTTT.

The rearrangement uses TRBV5-1 and TRBJ1-3; D is possibly TRBD1 (5 bases). V lost 4 bases to trimming and J lost 9 bases, with 11 bases between them. CDR1 is SGHRS and CDR2 is YFSETQ in the germline V gene. The CDR3 has 12 residues. The CDR3 DNA is TGCGCCAGCAGCGGTGACAGTCGCACCATATATTTT. Translated: CASSGDSRTIYF.

The chain uses TRBV6-5 and TRBJ1-1; no clear D gene. Trimming removed 2 bases from V and 11 bases from J, with 15 bases in between. Germline V gene sequence: CDR1 MNHEY, CDR2 SVGAGI. This CDR3 comprises 13 residues. This CDR3 reads CASSYADRLRAFF. The CDR3 DNA reads as TGTGCCAGCAGTTACGCGGACCGACTGAGGGCTTTCTTT.

This rearrangement joins TRBV9 to TRBJ2-5; D might be TRBD2 (7 bases). Germline V lookup: CDR1 SGDLS, CDR2 YYNGEE. This CDR3 comprises 15 residues. Between the trimmed V and J ends, which lost 0 bases and 7 bases, there was a span of 16 bases. CDR3 residues: CASSVDWRGQTTQYF. In DNA form, the CDR3 reads TGTGCCAGCAGCGTAGACTGGCGGGGGCAGACGACCCAGTACTTC.

V is TRBV28 and J is TRBJ2-1; TRBD2 matches at 9 bases. Per the germline V gene, CDR1 is MDHEN and CDR2 is SYDVKM. J lost 10 bases, V lost 3 bases, and 10 bases had no gene match. This CDR3 contains 15 residues. CDR3 nucleotide sequence: TGTGCCAGCAGTTTGCTAGCGGGGACGATAGGAGAGCAGTTCTTC. This encodes CASSLLAGTIGEQFF.

This clone occurred once. The CDR3 nucleotides read TGTGCCAGCAGTTCAAGACAGGGGAAGTGGTCACCCCTCCACTTT. Protein product: CASSSRQGKWSPLHF. The chain links TRBV27 to TRBJ1-6; the match to TRBD1 covers 8 bases. The CDR3 is 15 amino acids. The V segment lost 4 bases and the J segment 10 bases; nucleotides outside the gene matches: 9. CDR1 is MNHEY and CDR2 is SMNVEV in the germline V gene (reference sequence).

The chain couples TRBV7-3 to TRBJ2-3; D may correspond to TRBD1 or TRBD2 (5 bases each). The CDR3 length is 17 residues. Looked up from germline, CDR1 is SGHTA and CDR2 is FQGTGA. Trimming pared 1 base from V and 7 bases from J, leaving 21 bases between. CDR3 residues: CASSLNSGGSSHNTQYF. The CDR3 bases are TGTGCCAGCAGCTTAAATAGTGGGGGATCATCACATAATACGCAGTATTTT.

V and J are TRBV7-2 and TRBJ1-6; no reliable D call. This CDR3 is built from 15 residues. The V and J ends lost 8 bases and 3 bases respectively, with 14 bases between them. The germline V gene encodes CDR1 SGHTA and CDR2 FQGNSA. The CDR3 sequence is CASVAAHSYNSPLHF. The CDR3 coding sequence is TGTGCCAGCGTTGCGGCACATAGCTATAATTCACCCCTCCACTTT. The full variable domain, in which reference TRBV7-2 and TRBJ1-6 provide the parts outside the CDR3, is GAGVSQSPSNKVTEKGKDVELRCDPISGHTALYWYRQSLGQGLEFLIYFQGNSAPDKSGLPSDRFSAERTGGSVSTLTIQRTQQEDSAVYLCASVAAHSYNSPLHFGNGTRLTVT.

This rearrangement joins TRBV27 to TRBJ2-5; D perhaps matches TRBD2 (6 bases). Trimming removed 4 bases from V and 2 bases from J, with 17 bases in between. Per the germline V gene, CDR1 is MNHEY and CDR2 is SMNVEV (reference sequence). The CDR3 spans 16 residues. Here the CDR3 DNA reads TGTGCCAGCAGTTCCCAAGGAGGGGACGGACAAGAGACCCAGTACTTC. Its translation is CASSSQGGDGQETQYF.

This chain links TRBV6-5 with TRBJ2-7, with TRBD2 matching over 15 bases. The CDR3 contains 15 residues. Looked up from germline, CDR1 is MNHEY and CDR2 is SVGAGI. V was clipped by 6 bases and J by 4 bases; unmatched bases: 4. This chain's CDR3 is CASRRGLAGGYEQYF. The CDR3 bases are TGTGCCAGCAGGAGAGGACTAGCGGGGGGGTACGAGCAGTACTTC.

The CDR3 region has the DNA TGTGCCAGCAGAAAGGACAGGGTTTGGAACACTGAAGCTTTCTTT. Its protein is CASRKDRVWNTEAFF. This chain connects TRBV6-5 to TRBJ1-1, with 8 bases matching TRBD1. The trim removed 6 bases at V and 1 base at J, leaving 7 bases unmatched. This CDR3 is built from 15 residues. Germline CDR1 is MNHEY and CDR2 is SVGAGI.

This clone was counted a few times. The chain combines TRBV28 with TRBJ2-1; D is unclear. Per germline, CDR1 MDHEN and CDR2 SYDVKM. There are 13 residues in the CDR3. Trimming left V 1 base short and J 5 bases short, with 6 bases between. The CDR3 nucleotides read TGTGCCAGCAGTTTATATGGGCACAATGAGCAGTTCTTC. Translation: CASSLYGHNEQFF.

The chain recombines TRBV7-3 with TRBJ1-2, with no clear D. The V end lost 4 bases, the J end lost 7 bases, and 28 bases lay between the germline ends. The germline gives CDR1 SGHTA, CDR2 FQGTGA. The CDR3 sequence is 18 residues long. The CDR3 DNA sequence: TGTGCCAGCAGCTCCACACCGGATCGGAACTTTTTCGAGGGTGGCTACACCTTC. This sequence encodes CASSSTPDRNFFEGGYTF.

The rearrangement joins TRBV27 to TRBJ2-7; no firm D call. V lost 3 bases to trimming and J lost 3 bases, with 18 bases between them. The CDR3 covers 16 residues. In germline, CDR1 is MNHEY, CDR2 SMNVEV (reference sequence). The CDR3 loop reads CASSFTRTGFRYEQYF. DNA for the CDR3: TGTGCCAGCAGTTTTACCCGGACGGGTTTTCGCTACGAGCAGTACTTC.

This clone was seen more than once but under ten times. V is TRBV7-8 and J is TRBJ1-2; D is unresolved. This CDR3 region has 14 residues. Trimming took 2 bases from V and 3 from J, leaving 10 bases between them. Germline CDR1 is SGHVS and CDR2 is FQNEAQ. CDR3 residues: CASSLLNGDYGYTF. In DNA, the CDR3 is TGTGCCAGCAGCTTATTGAACGGGGACTATGGCTACACCTTC.

The rearrangement uses TRBV9 and TRBJ1-2; a possible D gene is TRBD1 (6 bases). Per the germline V gene, CDR1 is SGDLS and CDR2 is YYNGEE. With 0 bases removed from V and 4 bases from J, the gap between germline ends came to 19 bases. The CDR3 length is 17 residues. CDR3 DNA sequence: TGTGCCAGCAGCGTAGGGCCCAGGACCAGGGGTGTCTATGGCTACACCTTC. Protein product: CASSVGPRTRGVYGYTF.

The V gene is TRBV5-1, the J gene TRBJ1-2, with D possibly TRBD1 on 5 matching bases. Germline CDR1 SGHRS, CDR2 YFSETQ. Trimming shortened V by 0 bases and J by 4 bases, and 10 bases separated the two germline ends. The CDR3 consists of 14 residues. DNA of the CDR3: TGCGCCAGCAGCTTGGGACAGAAGCTCTATGGCTACACCTTC. It is translated as CASSLGQKLYGYTF.

The chain is built from TRBV19 and TRBJ1-5; D not certain. The CDR3 is 14 residues long. Trimming shortened V by 2 bases and J by 2 bases, and 7 bases separated the two germline ends. Germline values: CDR1 LNHDA, CDR2 SQIVND (reference sequence). CDR3 nucleotides: TGTGCCAGTAGTATATTGATGGGCAATCAGCCCCAGCATTTT. Residues: CASSILMGNQPQHF.

Only a few counts were recorded for this clone. This chain links TRBV10-3 with TRBJ1-4, with TRBD1 as a possible D gene (6 bases). Germline V gene lookup returns CDR1 ENHRY and CDR2 SYGVKD. The CDR3 loop spans 14 amino acids. V lost 6 bases, J lost 7 bases, and 15 bases lay in between. Here the CDR3 reads CAIREEGQGEKLFF. CDR3 nucleotide sequence: TGTGCCATCAGAGAAGAGGGACAAGGTGAAAAACTGTTTTTT.

The chain links TRBV28 to TRBJ1-2; D is ambiguous. Trimming took 8 bases from V and 4 from J, leaving 17 bases between them. Germline V gene sequence: CDR1 MDHEN, CDR2 SYDVKM. The CDR3 covers 14 residues. The CDR3 nucleotides are TGTGCCAGCCTGCATCCAGACGGACGCTATGGCTACACCTTC. It codes for CASLHPDGRYGYTF.

The V and J genes are TRBV28 and TRBJ1-2; no definite D call. The CDR3 consists of 14 residues. V lost 5 bases and J lost 4, with 14 bases in between. Germline CDR1 and CDR2: MDHEN and SYDVKM. CDR3 nucleotide sequence: TGTGCCAGCAGTGAGAATGCAGGCAGCTATGGCTACACCTTC. Residues: CASSENAGSYGYTF.

The rearrangement links TRBV27 to TRBJ2-7; D may be TRBD1 or TRBD2 (5 bases each). V lost 7 bases, J lost 0 bases, and 16 bases lay in between. The CDR3 totals 15 residues. Germline CDR1 is MNHEY and CDR2 is SMNVEV (reference sequence). The CDR3 spells CASKAKGRFSYEQYF. The DNA of the CDR3 is TGTGCCAGCAAGGCGAAGGGGAGATTCTCCTACGAGCAGTACTTC.

The rearrangement joins TRBV4-1 to TRBJ1-1; D is unclear. Per the germline V gene, CDR1 is MGHRA and CDR2 is YSYEKL. The CDR3 length is 16 residues. V shed 4 bases and J shed 1 base, with 16 bases lying between them. The CDR3 DNA reads as TGCGCCAGCAGCCTGTCTTTCGGTCCTTCGAACACTGAAGCTTTCTTT. Protein product: CASSLSFGPSNTEAFF.

V gene TRBV6-1 combines with J gene TRBJ2-7; no definite D call. The germline gives CDR1 MNHNS, CDR2 SASEGT. The CDR3 consists of 11 residues. V was cut by 2 bases and J by 12 bases, with 11 bases left in between. CDR3: CASSEIPVLYF. The CDR3 DNA follows: TGTGCCAGCAGTGAAATACCCGTCCTGTACTTC.

The genes are TRBV11-2 and TRBJ2-7; no reliable D call. Germline V gene data show CDR1 as SGHAT and CDR2 as FQNNGV. Deletions cut 5 bases from V and 5 bases from J, with 13 bases between. The CDR3 sequence is 13 residues long. CDR3 region: CASSPLVSHEQYF. CDR3 in DNA: TGTGCCAGCAGCCCCTTAGTATCCCACGAGCAGTACTTC.

This chain connects TRBV6-1 to TRBJ1-4; TRBD1 matches at 8 bases. J gave up 7 bases and V 7 bases, and 8 bases lay outside the gene matches. The CDR3 has 14 residues. Germline CDR1 and CDR2: MNHNS and SASEGT. The CDR3 DNA follows: TGTGCCAGCAATTTGGACAGGGATGGTGAAAAACTGTTTTTT. This codes for CASNLDRDGEKLFF.